A single sample gave rise to the 4 T cell receptor beta chains below, sequenced in a study of cytomegalovirus exposure and HLA in healthy donors. Amplification used 60 Vbeta primers and 13 Jbeta primers. The repertoire was sequenced with immunoSEQ multiplex PCR; TCRdb's copy has only in-frame clones and lacks some. The sample lists roughly 120,000 clones; around three quarters were seen once. Material: PBMCs. These receptors were taken from a woman aged 18-30 years in good health and CMV-seropositive.

This clone showed up just a few times. At one boundary the junction diverges from the germline segment, which might be a read error. For the CDR3, the DNA is TGTGCCAGCAGCCAAGGGTTTAGTAGCCGGGAGCTGTTTTTT. It specifies CASSQGFSSRELFF. This chain uses TRBV4-1 with TRBJ2-2; D uncertain. The CDR3 is made up of 14 amino acids. Germline loops: CDR1 MGHRA, CDR2 YSYEKL.

The rearrangement joins TRBV7-9 to TRBJ1-1, with TRBD1 matching over 9 bases. V was pared by 3 bases and J by 6 bases, with 8 bases of the junction left unmatched. CDR1 SEHNR and CDR2 FQNEAQ come from the germline V gene (reference sequence). The CDR3 spans 15 residues. The CDR3 protein is CASSFPGTGMSEAFF. The DNA of the CDR3 is TGTGCCAGCAGCTTTCCCGGGACAGGGATGTCTGAAGCTTTCTTT. Full variable domain (remainder filled in from reference TRBV7-9 and TRBJ1-1): DTGVSQNPRHKITKRGQNVTFRCDPISEHNRLYWYRQTLGQGPEFLTYFQNEAQLEKSRLLSDRFSAERPKGSFSTLEIQRTEQGDSAMYLCASSFPGTGMSEAFFGQGTRLTVV.

The chain couples TRBV18 to TRBJ1-4; a weak D match, TRBD1 (5 bases). There are 15 residues in the CDR3. Between the trimmed V and J ends, which lost 3 bases and 0 bases, there was a span of 8 bases. In germline, CDR1 is KGHSH, CDR2 LQKENI. The CDR3 protein is CASSPSGTTNEKLFF. DNA of the CDR3: TGTGCCAGCTCACCGTCAGGGACAACTAATGAAAAACTGTTTTTT.

This clone was seen only once. Sequence at one end of the junction differs from germline and may be a read error. The V and J genes are TRBV11-2 and TRBJ2-4; D is unresolved. The V gene's germline CDR1 is SGHAT and CDR2 FQNNGV. The CDR3 is 18 residues long. The CDR3: CATSSRTGFQSTKNIQYF. CDR3 in DNA: TGTGCCACCAGCTCGCGTACGGGTTTTCAGTCGACCAAAAACATTCAGTACTTC.